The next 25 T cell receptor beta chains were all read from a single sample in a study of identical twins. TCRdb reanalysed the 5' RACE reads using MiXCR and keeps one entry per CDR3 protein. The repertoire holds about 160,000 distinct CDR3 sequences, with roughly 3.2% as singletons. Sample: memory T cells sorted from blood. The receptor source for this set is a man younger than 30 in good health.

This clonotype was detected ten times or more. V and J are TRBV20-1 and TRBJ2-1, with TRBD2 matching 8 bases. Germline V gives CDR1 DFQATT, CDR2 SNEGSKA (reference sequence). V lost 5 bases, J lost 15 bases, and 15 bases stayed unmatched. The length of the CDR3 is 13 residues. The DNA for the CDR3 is TGCAGTGCTGCATCTGAGGCCAGCGGGAGACGGTTCTTC. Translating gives CSAASEASGRRFF.

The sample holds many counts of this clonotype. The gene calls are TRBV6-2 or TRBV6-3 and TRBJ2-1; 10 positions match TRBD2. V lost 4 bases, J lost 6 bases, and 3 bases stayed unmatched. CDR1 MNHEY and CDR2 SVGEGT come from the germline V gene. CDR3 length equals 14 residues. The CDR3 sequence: CASSSSGRGNEQFF. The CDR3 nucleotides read TGTGCCAGCAGTTCTAGCGGGAGAGGCAATGAGCAGTTCTTC.

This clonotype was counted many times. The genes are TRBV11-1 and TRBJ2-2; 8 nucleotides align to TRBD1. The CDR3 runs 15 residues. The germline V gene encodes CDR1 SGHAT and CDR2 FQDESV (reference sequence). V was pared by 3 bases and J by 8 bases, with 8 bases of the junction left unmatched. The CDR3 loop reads CASSFGGQGRGELFF. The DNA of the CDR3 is TGTGCCAGCAGCTTTGGAGGACAGGGCCGGGGGGAGCTGTTTTTT. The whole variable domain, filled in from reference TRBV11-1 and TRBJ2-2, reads EAEVAQSPRYKITEKSQAVAFWCDPISGHATLYWYRQILGQGPELLVQFQDESVVDDSQLPKDRFSAERLKGVDSTLKIQPAELGDSAMYLCASSFGGQGRGELFFGEGSRLTVL.

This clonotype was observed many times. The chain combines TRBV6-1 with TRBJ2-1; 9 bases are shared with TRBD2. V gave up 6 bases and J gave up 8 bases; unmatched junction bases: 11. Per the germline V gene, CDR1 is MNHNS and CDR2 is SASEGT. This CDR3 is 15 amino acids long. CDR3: CASRTSGLGGDEQFF. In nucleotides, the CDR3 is TGTGCCAGCAGGACTAGCGGCCTTGGGGGCGATGAGCAGTTCTTC.

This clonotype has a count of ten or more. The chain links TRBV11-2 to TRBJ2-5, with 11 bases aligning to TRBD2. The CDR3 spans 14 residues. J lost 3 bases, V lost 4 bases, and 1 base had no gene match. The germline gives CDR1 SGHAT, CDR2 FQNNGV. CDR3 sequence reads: CASSSGLAEETQYF. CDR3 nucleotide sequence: TGTGCCAGCAGCTCGGGACTAGCGGAAGAGACCCAGTACTTC.

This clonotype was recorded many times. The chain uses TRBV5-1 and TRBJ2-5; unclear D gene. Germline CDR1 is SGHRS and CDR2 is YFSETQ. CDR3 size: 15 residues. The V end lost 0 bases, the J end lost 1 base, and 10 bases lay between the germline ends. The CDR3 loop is CASSLDGRPQETQYF. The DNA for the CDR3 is TGCGCCAGCAGCTTGGATGGAAGGCCCCAAGAGACCCAGTACTTC.

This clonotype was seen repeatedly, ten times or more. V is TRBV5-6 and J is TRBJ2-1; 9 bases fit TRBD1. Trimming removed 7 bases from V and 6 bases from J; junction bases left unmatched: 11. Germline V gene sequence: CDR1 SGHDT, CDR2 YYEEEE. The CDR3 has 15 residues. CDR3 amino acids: CASRHRGRKLNEQFF. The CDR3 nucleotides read TGTGCCAGCCGTCACAGGGGGCGAAAACTCAATGAGCAGTTCTTC.

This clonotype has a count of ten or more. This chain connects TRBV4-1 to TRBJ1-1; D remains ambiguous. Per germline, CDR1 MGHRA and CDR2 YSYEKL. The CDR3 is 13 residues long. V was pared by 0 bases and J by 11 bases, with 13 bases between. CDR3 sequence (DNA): TGCGCCAGCAGCCAAGAATGGAGGGCACAGGCTTTCTTT. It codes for CASSQEWRAQAFF.

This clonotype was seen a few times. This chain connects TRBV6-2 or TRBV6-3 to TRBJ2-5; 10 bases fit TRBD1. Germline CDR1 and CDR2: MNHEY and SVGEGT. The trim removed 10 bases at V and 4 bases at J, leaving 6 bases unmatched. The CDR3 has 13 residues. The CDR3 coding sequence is TGTGCCACCCGACAGGGGGCTCGAGAGACCCAGTACTTC. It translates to CATRQGARETQYF.

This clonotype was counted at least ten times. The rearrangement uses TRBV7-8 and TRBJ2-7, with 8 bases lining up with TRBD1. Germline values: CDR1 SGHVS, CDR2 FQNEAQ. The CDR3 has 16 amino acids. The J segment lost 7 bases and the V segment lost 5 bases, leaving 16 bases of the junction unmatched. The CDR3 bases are TGTGCCAGCAGCCCTCCCGGACAGGGAACCCCCCGGGAGCAGTACTTC. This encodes CASSPPGQGTPREQYF.

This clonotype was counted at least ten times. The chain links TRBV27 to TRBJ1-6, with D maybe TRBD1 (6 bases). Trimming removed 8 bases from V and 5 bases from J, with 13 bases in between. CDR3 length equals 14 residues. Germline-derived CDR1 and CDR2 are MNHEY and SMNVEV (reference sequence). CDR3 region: CASRRDIDNSPLHF. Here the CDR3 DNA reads TGTGCCAGCCGGCGGGACATCGATAATTCACCCCTCCACTTT.

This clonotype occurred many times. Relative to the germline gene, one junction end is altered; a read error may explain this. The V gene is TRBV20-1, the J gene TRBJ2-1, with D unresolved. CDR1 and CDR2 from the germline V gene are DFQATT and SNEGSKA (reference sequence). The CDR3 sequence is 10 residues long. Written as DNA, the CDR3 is TGCAGTGCCGCCAACCTGGAGCCGTTCTTC. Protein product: CSAANLEPFF.

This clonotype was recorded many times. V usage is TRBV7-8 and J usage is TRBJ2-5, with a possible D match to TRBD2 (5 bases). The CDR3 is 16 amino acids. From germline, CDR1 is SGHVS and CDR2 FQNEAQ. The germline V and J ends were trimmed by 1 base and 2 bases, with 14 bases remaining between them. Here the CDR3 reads CASSLVFTGFQETQYF. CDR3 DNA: TGTGCCAGCAGCTTAGTGTTTACGGGGTTTCAAGAGACCCAGTACTTC.

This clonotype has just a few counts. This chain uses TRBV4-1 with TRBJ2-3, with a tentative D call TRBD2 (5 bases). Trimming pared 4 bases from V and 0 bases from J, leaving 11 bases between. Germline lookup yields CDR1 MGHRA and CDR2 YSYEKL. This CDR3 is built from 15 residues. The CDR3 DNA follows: TGCGCCAGCAGCCTTACTAGAAAGAGCACAGATACGCAGTATTTT. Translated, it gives CASSLTRKSTDTQYF.

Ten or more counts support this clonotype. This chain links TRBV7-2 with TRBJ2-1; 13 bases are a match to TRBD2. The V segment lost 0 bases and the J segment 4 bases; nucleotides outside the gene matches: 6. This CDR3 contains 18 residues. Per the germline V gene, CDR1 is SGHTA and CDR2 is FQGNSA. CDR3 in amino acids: CASSLAALAGGYYNEQFF. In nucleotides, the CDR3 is TGTGCCAGCAGCTTAGCGGCACTAGCGGGAGGGTATTACAATGAGCAGTTCTTC.

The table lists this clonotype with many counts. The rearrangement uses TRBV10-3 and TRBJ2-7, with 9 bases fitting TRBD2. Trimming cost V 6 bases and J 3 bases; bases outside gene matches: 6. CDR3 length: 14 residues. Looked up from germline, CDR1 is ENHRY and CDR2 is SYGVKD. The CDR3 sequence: CAIRIAGESYEQYF. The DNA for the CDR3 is TGTGCCATCAGGATAGCGGGAGAGAGCTACGAGCAGTACTTC.

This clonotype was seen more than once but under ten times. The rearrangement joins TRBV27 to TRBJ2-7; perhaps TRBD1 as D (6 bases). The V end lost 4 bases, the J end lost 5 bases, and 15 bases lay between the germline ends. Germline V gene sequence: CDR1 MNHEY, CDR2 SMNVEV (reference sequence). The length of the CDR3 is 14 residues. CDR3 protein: CASSSKTGFHEQYV. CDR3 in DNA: TGTGCCAGCAGTTCGAAGACAGGCTTCCACGAGCAGTACGTC.

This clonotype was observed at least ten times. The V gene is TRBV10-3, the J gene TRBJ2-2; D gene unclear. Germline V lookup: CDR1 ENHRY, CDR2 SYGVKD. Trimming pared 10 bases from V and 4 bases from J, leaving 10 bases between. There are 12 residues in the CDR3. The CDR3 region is CATRLLTGELFF. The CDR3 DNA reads TGTGCCACCAGACTTCTCACCGGGGAGCTGTTTTTT.

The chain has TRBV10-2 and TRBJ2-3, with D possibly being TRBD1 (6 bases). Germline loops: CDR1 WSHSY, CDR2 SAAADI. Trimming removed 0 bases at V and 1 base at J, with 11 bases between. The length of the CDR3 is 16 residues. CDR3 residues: CASSESGGYGTDTQYF. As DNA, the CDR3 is TGCGCCAGCAGTGAGTCAGGGGGTTATGGCACAGATACGCAGTATTTT.

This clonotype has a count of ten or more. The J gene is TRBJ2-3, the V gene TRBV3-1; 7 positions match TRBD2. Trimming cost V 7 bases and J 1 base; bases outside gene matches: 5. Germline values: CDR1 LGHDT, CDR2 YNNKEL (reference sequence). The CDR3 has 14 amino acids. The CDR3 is CASTRAGGTDTQYF. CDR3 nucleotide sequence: TGTGCCAGCACTCGGGCGGGAGGCACAGATACGCAGTATTTT.

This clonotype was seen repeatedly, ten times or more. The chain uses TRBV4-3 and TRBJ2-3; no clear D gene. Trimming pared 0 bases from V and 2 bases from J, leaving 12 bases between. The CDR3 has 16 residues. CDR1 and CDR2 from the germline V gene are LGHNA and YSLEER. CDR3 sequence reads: CASSQEGRATTDTQYF. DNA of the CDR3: TGCGCCAGCAGCCAAGAGGGAAGAGCTACCACAGATACGCAGTATTTT.

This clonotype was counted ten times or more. The CDR3 here is CASSISAGTTDTQYF. The CDR3 bases are TGTGCCAGTAGTATATCAGCGGGGACCACAGATACGCAGTATTTT. This chain links TRBV19 with TRBJ2-3, with TRBD2 matching 7 bases. CDR1 is LNHDA, CDR2 SQIVND, per germline (reference sequence). This CDR3 contains 15 residues. J gave up 2 bases and V 2 bases, and 4 bases lay outside the gene matches.

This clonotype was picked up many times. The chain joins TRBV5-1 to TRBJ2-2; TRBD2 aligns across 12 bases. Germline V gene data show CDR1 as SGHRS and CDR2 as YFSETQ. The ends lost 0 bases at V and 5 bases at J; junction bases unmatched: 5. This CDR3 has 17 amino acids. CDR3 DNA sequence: TGCGCCAGCAGCTTGGGACTAGCGGGGGCGAGAACCGGGGAGCTGTTTTTT. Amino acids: CASSLGLAGARTGELFF.

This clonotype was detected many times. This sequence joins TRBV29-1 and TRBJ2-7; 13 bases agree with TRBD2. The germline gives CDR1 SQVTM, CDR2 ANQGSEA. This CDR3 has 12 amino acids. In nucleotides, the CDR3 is TGCAACAGGACTAGCGGGAGCCACGAGCAGTACGTC. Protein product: CNRTSGSHEQYV.

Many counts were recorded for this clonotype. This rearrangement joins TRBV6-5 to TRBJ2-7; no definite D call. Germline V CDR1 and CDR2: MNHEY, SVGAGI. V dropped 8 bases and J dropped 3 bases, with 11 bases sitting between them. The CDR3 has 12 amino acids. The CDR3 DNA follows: TGTGCCAGCTCCGGACCCAACTACGAGCAGTACTTC. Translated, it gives CASSGPNYEQYF.